The 3 T cell receptor beta chains presented below share a single source sample, sequenced in a study of OX40 agonist ivuxolimab in advanced cancers. Measured with immunoSEQ multiplex PCR; TCRdb has only the in-frame clones, and not every one. The repertoire holds more than 45,000 clones, with about 85% as singletons. The sequenced sample was CD4+ or CD8+ T cells sorted from blood, obtained in a trial of the OX40 agonist ivuxolimab. The source of these receptors is an adult with an advanced solid tumor such as melanoma, head and neck, liver or kidney cancer.

The CDR3 sequence: CASSQGGGTDTQYF. CDR3 nucleotide sequence: TGTGCCAGCAGCCAAGGTGGGGGCACAGATACGCAGTATTTT. The chain combines TRBV4-2 with TRBJ2-3; D ambiguous. The CDR3 contains 14 residues. Germline CDR1 is LGHNA and CDR2 is YNFKEQ. The V gene lost 1 base and the J gene lost 1 base, with 6 bases spanning the gap.

The gene calls are TRBV4-1 and TRBJ2-5; a possible D gene is TRBD1 (6 bases). The CDR3 totals 16 residues. CDR1 MGHRA and CDR2 YSYEKL come from the germline V gene. Between the trimmed V and J ends, which lost 1 base and 1 base, there was a span of 13 bases. The CDR3: CASSQASGQSQETQYF. The CDR3 DNA reads TGCGCCAGCAGCCAAGCAAGCGGACAGTCCCAAGAGACCCAGTACTTC.

The chain combines TRBV19 with TRBJ2-3; D remains ambiguous. V was shortened by 9 bases and J by 2 bases, with 9 bases between the two germline ends. CDR3 length: 12 residues. Germline assignment: CDR1 LNHDA and CDR2 SQIVND (reference sequence). The CDR3 region is CASQGHTDTQYF. The CDR3 DNA is TGTGCCAGCCAAGGCCACACAGATACGCAGTATTTT.